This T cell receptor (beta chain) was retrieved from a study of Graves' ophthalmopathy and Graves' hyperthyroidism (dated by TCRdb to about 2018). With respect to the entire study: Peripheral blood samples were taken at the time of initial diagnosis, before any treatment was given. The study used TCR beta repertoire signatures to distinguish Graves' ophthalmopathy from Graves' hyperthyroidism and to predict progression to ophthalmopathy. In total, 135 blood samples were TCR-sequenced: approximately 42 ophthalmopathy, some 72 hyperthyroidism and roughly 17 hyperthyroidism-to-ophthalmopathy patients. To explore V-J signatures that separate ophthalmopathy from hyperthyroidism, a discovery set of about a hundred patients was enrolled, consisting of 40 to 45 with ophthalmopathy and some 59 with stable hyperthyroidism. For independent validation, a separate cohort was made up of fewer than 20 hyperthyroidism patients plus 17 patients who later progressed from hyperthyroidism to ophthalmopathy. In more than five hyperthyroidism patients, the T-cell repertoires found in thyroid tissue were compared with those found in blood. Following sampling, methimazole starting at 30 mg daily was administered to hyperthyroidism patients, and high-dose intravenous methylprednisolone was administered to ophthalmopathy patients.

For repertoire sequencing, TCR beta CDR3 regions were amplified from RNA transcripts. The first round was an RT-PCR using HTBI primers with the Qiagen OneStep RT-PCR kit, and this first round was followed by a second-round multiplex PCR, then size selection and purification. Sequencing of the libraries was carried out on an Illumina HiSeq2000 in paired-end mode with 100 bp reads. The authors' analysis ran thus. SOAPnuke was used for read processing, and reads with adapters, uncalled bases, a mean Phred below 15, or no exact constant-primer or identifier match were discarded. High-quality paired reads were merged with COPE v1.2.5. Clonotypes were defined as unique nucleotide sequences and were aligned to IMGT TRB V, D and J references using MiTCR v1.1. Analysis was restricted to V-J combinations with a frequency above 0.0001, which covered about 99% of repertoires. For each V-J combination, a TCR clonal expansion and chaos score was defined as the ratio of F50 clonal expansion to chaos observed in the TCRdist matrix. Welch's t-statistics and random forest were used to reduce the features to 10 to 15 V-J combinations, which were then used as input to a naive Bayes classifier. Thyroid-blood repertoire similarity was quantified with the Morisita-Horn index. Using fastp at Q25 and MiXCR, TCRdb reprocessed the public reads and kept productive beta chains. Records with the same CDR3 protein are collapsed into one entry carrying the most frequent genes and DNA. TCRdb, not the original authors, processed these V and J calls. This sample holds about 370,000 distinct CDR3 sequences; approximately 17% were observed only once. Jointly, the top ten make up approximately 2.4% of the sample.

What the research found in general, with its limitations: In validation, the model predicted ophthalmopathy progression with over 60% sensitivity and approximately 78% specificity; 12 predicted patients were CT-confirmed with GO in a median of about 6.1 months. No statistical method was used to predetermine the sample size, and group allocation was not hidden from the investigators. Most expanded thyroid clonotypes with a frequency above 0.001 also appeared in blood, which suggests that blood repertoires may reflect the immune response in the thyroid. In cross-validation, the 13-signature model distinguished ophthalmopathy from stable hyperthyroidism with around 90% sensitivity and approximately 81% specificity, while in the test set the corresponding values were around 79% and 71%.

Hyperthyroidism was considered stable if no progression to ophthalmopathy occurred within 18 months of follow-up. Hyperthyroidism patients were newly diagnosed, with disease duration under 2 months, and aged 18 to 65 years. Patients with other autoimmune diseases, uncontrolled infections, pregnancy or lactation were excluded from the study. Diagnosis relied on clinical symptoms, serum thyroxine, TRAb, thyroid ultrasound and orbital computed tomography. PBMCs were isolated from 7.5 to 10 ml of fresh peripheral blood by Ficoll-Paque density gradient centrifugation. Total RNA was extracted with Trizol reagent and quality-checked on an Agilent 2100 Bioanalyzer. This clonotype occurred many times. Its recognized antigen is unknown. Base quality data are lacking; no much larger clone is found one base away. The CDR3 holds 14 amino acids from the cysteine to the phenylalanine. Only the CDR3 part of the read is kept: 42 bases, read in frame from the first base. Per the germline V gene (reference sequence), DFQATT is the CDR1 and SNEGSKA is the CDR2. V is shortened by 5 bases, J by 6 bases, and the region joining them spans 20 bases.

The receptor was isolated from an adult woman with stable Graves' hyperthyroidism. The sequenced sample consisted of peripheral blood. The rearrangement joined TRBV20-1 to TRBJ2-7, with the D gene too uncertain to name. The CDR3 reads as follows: CSAPFRPGAPEQYF. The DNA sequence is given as TGCAGTGCTCCGTTCCGACCCGGCGCGCCCGAGCAGTACTTC.